The 9 T cell receptor beta chains below come from one sample, sequenced in a study of T-cell memory formation after mild COVID-19 (dated by TCRdb to the early 2020s). The receptor library was made with 5' RACE. The sample was run on an Illumina NovaSeq 6000. Clones were called with MiXCR by TCRdb after fastp trimmed the public reads at Q25, and only in-frame beta chains were retained. Each CDR3 protein appears once, grouped with its most common genes and DNA. The sample table shows over 150,000 distinct CDR3 sequences, and around a sixth are seen once. 3.9% of the sample lies in the top ten. The sequenced sample was PBMCs or a T cell subset sorted from them (not recorded which). The receptors originated from a man aged 18 to 35 who had mild COVID-19 (a few samples of this study predate the infection). The sample titles of this study are shuffled in the database, so cell type and time point are left out; the donor was told from shared clones.

At least ten counts were recorded for this clonotype. V gene TRBV20-1 combines with J gene TRBJ2-3; 10 bases match TRBD2. After removal of 6 bases from V and 3 bases from J, the junction contained 9 bases not matched to a gene. The length of the CDR3 is 15 residues. Germline values: CDR1 DFQATT, CDR2 SNEGSKA (reference sequence). The CDR3 sequence is CSAPIAGGGTDTQYF. CDR3 bases: TGCAGTGCCCCAATAGCGGGGGGCGGGACAGATACGCAGTATTTT.

A few counts support this clonotype. The rearrangement joins TRBV5-5 to TRBJ1-1; 9 nucleotides agree with TRBD1. The CDR3 totals 14 residues. The V and J ends lost 4 bases and 3 bases, in that order; junction bases with no gene match: 4. Germline loops: CDR1 SGHKS, CDR2 YYEKEE (reference sequence). The CDR3 coding sequence is TGTGCCAGCAGCGGCCGGACAGGGGACACTGAAGCTTTCTTT. This gives the protein CASSGRTGDTEAFF.

This rearrangement joins TRBV5-1 to TRBJ2-4; possible D gene TRBD1, 8 bases. Looked up from germline, CDR1 is SGHRS and CDR2 is YFSETQ. This CDR3 comprises 14 residues. Trimming removed 3 bases from V and 9 bases from J, with 16 bases in between. CDR3 in amino acids: CASSSQGGETIQYF. Written as DNA, the CDR3 is TGCGCCAGCAGCTCACAGGGGGGGGAGACCATTCAGTACTTC.

This clonotype was picked up a small number of times. This rearrangement joins TRBV6-5 to TRBJ2-1; no clear D gene. Germline-derived CDR1 and CDR2 are MNHEY and SVGAGI. Trimming removed 7 bases from V and 9 bases from J, with 13 bases in between. This CDR3 spans 12 amino acids. CDR3 in amino acids: CASKRTLGEQFF. The CDR3, as DNA: TGTGCCAGCAAAAGAACCCTTGGTGAGCAGTTCTTC.

This chain uses TRBV7-9 with TRBJ2-2, with TRBD2 as a possible D gene (6 bases). Germline V gives CDR1 SEHNR, CDR2 FQNEAQ (reference sequence). This CDR3 has 15 amino acids. Trimming removed 3 bases from V and 2 bases from J, with 10 bases in between. In nucleotides, the CDR3 is TGTGCCAGCAGCTTTTGGGGACTTAACACCGGGGAGCTGTTTTTT. This encodes CASSFWGLNTGELFF.

The rearrangement links TRBV2 to TRBJ2-1, with D tentatively TRBD1 or TRBD2 (5 bases each). The CDR3 length is 12 residues. Per the germline V gene, CDR1 is SNHLY and CDR2 is FYNNEI. The V end was cut by 7 bases, the J end by 8 bases, with 12 bases between. For the CDR3, the DNA is TGTGCCAGCAAAGTGGTGGGGGATGAGCAGTTCTTC. Protein: CASKVVGDEQFF.

The chain couples TRBV6-6 to TRBJ2-5, with 7 nucleotides matching TRBD2. The CDR3 extends over 15 amino acids. The J segment lost 5 bases and the V segment lost 2 bases, leaving 8 bases of the junction unmatched. The germline V gene encodes CDR1 MNHNY and CDR2 SVGAGI (reference sequence). In DNA form, the CDR3 reads TGTGCCAGCAGTTACATCCGGACTAGGGCGGAGACCCAGTACTTC. Its protein is CASSYIRTRAETQYF.

This clonotype was picked up a small number of times. This sequence joins TRBV12-3 or TRBV12-4 and TRBJ2-5; 8 bases fit TRBD1. The CDR3 extends over 18 amino acids. The V gene end was trimmed by 3 bases and the J gene end by 3 bases; junction bases not matched to a gene: 15. The CDR3 sequence: CASSFRTGRSLGKETQYF. For the CDR3, the DNA is TGTGCCAGCAGTTTTAGGACAGGGCGATCCCTAGGAAAAGAGACCCAGTACTTC.

The rearrangement links TRBV15 to TRBJ1-5, with D unresolved. CDR3 size: 12 residues. Germline values: CDR1 LNHNV, CDR2 YYDKDF (reference sequence). The V and J ends lost 0 bases and 6 bases respectively, with 3 bases between them. The CDR3 sequence is CATSRDFQPQHF. The DNA for the CDR3 is TGTGCCACCAGCAGAGATTTTCAGCCCCAGCATTTT.